The 19 T cell receptor beta chains below were found in one sample sequenced in a study of blood T cells in healthy people across ages. Combining a sample-barcoded 5' primer with a J-beta primer mix, a second PCR ran for 7 to 11 cycles. TCRdb reprocessed the 5' RACE reads via MiXCR and lists one record per CDR3 protein. Of 1 million or so distinct CDR3 sequences detected, approximately 26% appear once; the ten largest clones hold around 0.75%. These data also featured in a second study, about T cells of mothers and their children.

The sequenced material came from blood. These receptors were taken from a girl aged 2-10 years in good health.

The chain couples TRBV7-9 to TRBJ1-4; the D gene is possibly TRBD1 (5 bases). Trimming took 0 bases from V and 3 from J, leaving 8 bases between them. The CDR3 loop spans 15 amino acids. Per the germline V gene, CDR1 is SEHNR and CDR2 is FQNEAQ (reference sequence). The CDR3 spells CASSLAAGPNEKLFF. The CDR3 nucleotides read TGTGCCAGCAGCTTAGCGGCGGGGCCTAATGAAAAACTGTTTTTT.

This chain links TRBV20-1 with TRBJ1-4; 9 bases match TRBD1. V lost 6 bases to trimming and J lost 8 bases; unmatched junction nucleotides: 10. This CDR3 has 14 amino acids. Germline assignment: CDR1 DFQATT and CDR2 SNEGSKA (reference sequence). The chain's CDR3 is CSANPTGGGEKLFF. CDR3 bases: TGCAGTGCGAACCCGACAGGGGGGGGAGAAAAACTGTTTTTT.

The chain carries TRBV12-5 and TRBJ2-7; unclear D gene. V was clipped by 6 bases and J by 3 bases, with 12 bases between them. This CDR3 is 13 amino acids long. Germline V lookup: CDR1 LGHNT, CDR2 FRNRAP. The CDR3, as DNA: TGTGCTAGTGGCCGGAGTGAGTACTACGAGCAGTACTTC. Translating gives CASGRSEYYEQYF.

This clonotype has more than one count but fewer than ten. The rearrangement uses TRBV20-1 and TRBJ1-1, with D possibly TRBD1 on 6 matching bases. The V gene's germline CDR1 is DFQATT and CDR2 SNEGSKA (reference sequence). The CDR3 covers 15 residues. V was cut by 5 bases and J by 4 bases, with 20 bases left in between. In nucleotides, the CDR3 is TGCAGTGCTCCGGAGTTCGGGGAAGGGGGCACTGAAGCTTTCTTT. It yields the protein CSAPEFGEGGTEAFF.

In this sample, this clonotype turned up a few times. This chain connects TRBV28 to TRBJ2-1; the match to TRBD2 covers 14 bases. J was trimmed by 4 bases and V by 5 bases; bases with no gene match: 7. This CDR3 has 17 amino acids. The germline V gene encodes CDR1 MDHEN and CDR2 SYDVKM. The CDR3 DNA reads TGTGCCAGCAGTCCGGGACTAGCGGGAGTGTGGTACAATGAGCAGTTCTTC. This translates into CASSPGLAGVWYNEQFF.

This clonotype was seen at least ten times. The chain is built from TRBV29-1 and TRBJ1-1, with D unclear. There are 12 residues in the CDR3. V was cut by 6 bases and J by 1 base, with 9 bases left in between. Germline-derived CDR1 and CDR2 are SQVTM and ANQGSEA. The CDR3 DNA follows: TGCAGCGTCCTCACGGAGAACACTGAAGCTTTCTTT. Protein sequence: CSVLTENTEAFF.

This clonotype came up a few times. The germline gene is not matched at one end of the junction; a read error may be the cause. This sequence joins TRBV7-2 and TRBJ2-3; no definite D call. The CDR3 extends over 13 amino acids. CDR1 SGHTA and CDR2 FQGNSA come from the germline V gene. Here the CDR3 DNA reads TGTGCCAACAGCTTAGGTGGGGAAGATACGCAGTATTTT. Its translation is CANSLGGEDTQYF.

This clonotype was seen many times. The chain couples TRBV5-6 to TRBJ2-2, with 7 bases fitting TRBD1. This CDR3 comprises 14 residues. V lost 4 bases, J lost 5 bases, and 5 bases stayed unmatched. Germline CDR1 is SGHDT and CDR2 is YYEEEE. In DNA form, the CDR3 reads TGTGCCAGCAGCCGACAGGGCGATACCGGGGAGCTGTTTTTT. Its protein is CASSRQGDTGELFF.

The genes are TRBV7-9 and TRBJ2-3, with 7 bases fitting TRBD1. With V trimmed by 8 bases and J by 3 bases, 11 bases remained unmatched. Germline loops: CDR1 SEHNR, CDR2 FQNEAQ (reference sequence). CDR3 length: 15 residues. The CDR3 is CASPDETGKTDTQYF. The CDR3 DNA sequence: TGTGCCAGCCCAGACGAGACAGGGAAGACAGATACGCAGTATTTT.

V is TRBV7-7 and J is TRBJ2-3; 7 bases are a match to TRBD2. This CDR3 is 16 amino acids long. Germline values: CDR1 SSHAT, CDR2 FNYEAQ (reference sequence). V trimming: 2 bases; J trimming: 2 bases; junction bases outside the gene matches: 7. The CDR3 sequence: CASSLRAGPNTDTQYF. For the CDR3, the DNA is TGTGCCAGCAGCTTAAGAGCGGGGCCTAACACAGATACGCAGTATTTT.

This clonotype was detected only a few times. The chain has TRBV7-9 and TRBJ2-1; D ambiguous. The CDR3 is made up of 12 amino acids. The V gene's germline CDR1 is SEHNR and CDR2 FQNEAQ (reference sequence). Trimming left V 3 bases short and J 9 bases short, with 9 bases between. The CDR3 loop reads CASSFSTPEQFF. Written as DNA, the CDR3 is TGTGCCAGCAGCTTTTCCACCCCTGAGCAGTTCTTC.

The V gene is TRBV16, the J gene TRBJ2-7; no reliable D call. Germline V CDR1 and CDR2: KGHSY, FQNENV. CDR3 size: 15 residues. V lost 0 bases and J lost 6, with 15 bases in between. The chain's CDR3 is CASSQSKGNGGEQYF. CDR3 coding DNA: TGTGCCAGCAGCCAATCAAAAGGGAATGGTGGCGAGCAGTACTTC. Supplemented by reference TRBV16 and TRBJ2-7, the full variable domain reads GEEVAQTPKHLVRGEGQKAKLYCAPIKGHSYVFWYQQVLKNEFKFLISFQNENVFDETGMPKERFSAKCLPNSPCSLEIQATKLEDSAVYFCASSQSKGNGGEQYFGPGTRLTVT.

This clonotype has more than one count but fewer than ten. The genes are TRBV20-1 and TRBJ2-1; tentatively, D is TRBD2 (6 bases). This CDR3 comprises 13 residues. V gave up 2 bases and J gave up 3 bases, with 8 bases separating them. Germline CDR1 and CDR2: DFQATT and SNEGSKA (reference sequence). In DNA, the CDR3 is TGCAGTGCTAGACGGGGGAACTACAATGAGCAGTTCTTC. Protein: CSARRGNYNEQFF.

The chain recombines TRBV10-3 with TRBJ1-1; D not resolved. This CDR3 contains 15 residues. With 7 bases removed from V and 1 base from J, the gap between germline ends came to 16 bases. Germline-derived CDR1 and CDR2 are ENHRY and SYGVKD. The CDR3 DNA reads TGTGCCATCACCCTAACTCCGGGTCCGAACACTGAAGCTTTCTTT. Residues: CAITLTPGPNTEAFF.

This chain connects TRBV2 to TRBJ2-5; tentatively, D is TRBD1 or TRBD2 (6 bases each). CDR3 size: 14 residues. The V gene's germline CDR1 is SNHLY and CDR2 FYNNEI. V dropped 8 bases and J dropped 5 bases, with 18 bases sitting between them. The CDR3 protein is CASSNSRGRETQYF. DNA of the CDR3: TGTGCCAGCTCTAACTCGAGGGGGAGGGAGACCCAGTACTTC.

The rearrangement joins TRBV9 to TRBJ1-2; TRBD1 might be the D (5 bases). Trimming shortened V by 1 base and J by 6 bases, and 16 bases separated the two germline ends. The CDR3 contains 15 residues. Germline-derived CDR1 and CDR2 are SGDLS and YYNGEE. The CDR3, as DNA: TGTGCCAGCAGCGTAACCAGGGACTCTAAGGATGGCTACACCTTC. This gives the protein CASSVTRDSKDGYTF.

Ten or more counts support this clonotype. This chain links TRBV7-2 with TRBJ2-1; D call uncertain. V lost 5 bases and J lost 0, with 11 bases in between. This CDR3 is 15 amino acids long. Germline CDR1 and CDR2: SGHTA and FQGNSA. CDR3 coding DNA: TGTGCCAGCAGCCCCCGAGCAAGCTCCTACAATGAGCAGTTCTTC. It yields the protein CASSPRASSYNEQFF.

V is TRBV3-1 and J is TRBJ2-4; no definite D call. The length of the CDR3 is 14 residues. V lost 1 base and J 8 bases, leaving 12 bases between the germline ends. Germline V lookup: CDR1 LGHDT, CDR2 YNNKEL (reference sequence). The CDR3 sequence: CASSQAGLGDIQYF. DNA of the CDR3: TGTGCCAGCAGCCAAGCTGGCCTCGGAGACATTCAGTACTTC.

V gene TRBV3-1 combines with J gene TRBJ2-5; 10 nucleotides match TRBD2. The end of the DNA is better explained by TRBJ2-7, so the J call may be wrong. The CDR3 has 18 amino acids. Germline CDR1 LGHDT, CDR2 YNNKEL (reference sequence). CDR3 in DNA: TGTGCCAGCAGCCAAGCAAGCCTAGCGGGGGTTTACCCCTACGAGCAGTACTTC. This sequence encodes CASSQASLAGVYPYEQYF.